This T cell receptor (beta chain) appears in the sequencing data of a study of glioma-infiltrating T cells. Study information: Glioblastomas were WHO grade IV, sampled at first diagnosis; low-grade were grade II.

General study results and limits: Gliomas, especially low-grade, showed above-expected tissue-blood divergence; non-neoplastic patients showed below.

Amplification of TCR alpha and beta CDR3 regions from RNA used iRepertoire nested multiplex PCR. Via MiXCR, TCRdb re-called the multiplex PCR reads, giving one row per CDR3 protein. Seen here are more than 300,000 distinct CDR3 sequences, 41% observed once, and the top ten hold about 12%. From germline, CDR1 is MDHEN and CDR2 SYDVKM. The CDR3 is 11 amino acids. V was shortened by 7 bases and J by 3 bases, with 3 bases between the two germline ends. Remarks on this clonotype: Antigen: not known. This may stem from a read error, because a much larger clone lies one nucleotide away.

This TCR came from a human donor with low-grade glioma or glioblastoma, undergoing nonglioma brain surgery, or in good health (not recorded which). Sequenced input: glioma tissue, nonneoplastic brain tissue, or PBMCs (not recorded which). The V and J genes are TRBV28 and TRBJ2-2; no clear D. CDR3 protein: CASMDTGELFF. The CDR3, as DNA: TGTGCCAGCATGGACACCGGGGAGCTGTTTTTT.